This TCR beta chain was obtained from a study of OX40 agonist ivuxolimab in advanced cancers. Overall study: Ivuxolimab was delivered to patients intravenously every 2 weeks at doses spanning 0.01 to 10 mg/kg. Whole-study results and caveats: Partial responders treated at 0.1-3.0 mg/kg exhibited clonal expansion among the lowest measured. Both CD4+ and CD8+ T cell populations in blood had undergone clonal expansion by week 6 at 0.1 to 3.0 mg/kg. The antigens recognized by the expanded peripheral T cells, that is their antigen specificity, were not determined.

With respect to this clone: Its antigen is undetermined.

V shed 2 bases and J shed 4 bases, with 14 bases lying between them. CDR3 length equals 15 residues. Germline values: CDR1 SGHVS, CDR2 FQNEAQ. The method was immunoSEQ multiplex PCR; TCRdb's version includes in-frame clones alone and lacks a portion of them. The table shows approximately 76,000 clones, with roughly nine tenths occurring only once. The material was CD4+ or CD8+ T cells sorted from blood, obtained in a trial of the OX40 agonist ivuxolimab. The TCR sequence derives from an adult with an advanced solid tumor such as melanoma, head and neck, liver or kidney cancer. The chain combines TRBV7-8 with TRBJ1-1; D is unresolved. The CDR3 loop reads CASSLNGRVGTEAFF. The CDR3, as DNA: TGTGCCAGCAGCTTAAATGGAAGGGTAGGCACTGAAGCTTTCTTT.